This T cell receptor (beta chain) came from a study of cytomegalovirus exposure and HLA in healthy donors. Study-wide points: Roughly uniform sequencing depth across donors was assumed, possibly incorrectly. Sequencing artifact likely explains a cluster of highly shared sequence variants. In a later analysis, DRB1 alleles had the most associated TCRs; HLA-C alleles the fewest.

Germline V gives CDR1 PRHDT, CDR2 FYEKMQ (reference sequence). V was clipped by 4 bases and J by 6 bases, with 13 bases between them. This CDR3 region has 14 residues. Points on this clone: Its antigen is still unknown.

Primers included in the PCR were 60 Vbeta and 13 Jbeta primers. Original analysis: Approximately 83 million unique TCR beta chains, roughly 12 million shared, were counted in a later analysis. Here immunoSEQ multiplex PCR was the method, and the copy in TCRdb shows in-frame clones only, minus some. The DNA was the basis for D and trimming; V, J and clone size are from that table. The listing contains roughly 120,000 clones. The sequence came from a man in his forties or fifties in good health and CMV-seronegative. This rearrangement joins TRBV13 to TRBJ1-5, with D possibly TRBD1 on 6 matching bases. Sequenced: PBMCs. CDR3 in DNA: TGTGCCAGCAGCTCGGGACATTCAGGTCAGCCCCAGCATTTT. Protein product: CASSSGHSGQPQHF.